This TCR beta chain was sequenced for a study of brain T cells in children with intractable seizures. The study, taken as a whole, reports: Clones missing pre-surgery may reflect undersampling of that blood sample. HCMV serostatus was not known, and viral specificity came from CDR3 similarity only.

A word on this clone: Antigen unknown.

Profiled with immunoSEQ multiplex PCR; TCRdb holds only in-frame clones, not every one. The sample holds over 95,000 clones, roughly 94% seen once. The sequenced cases were selected for having the highest brain T cell transcript signatures. Before surgery, patients took at least one anti-epileptic drug. Germline values: CDR1 LNHDA, CDR2 SQIVND (reference sequence). The CDR3 contains 13 residues. The V segment lost 5 bases and the J segment 9 bases; nucleotides outside the gene matches: 5. This chain connects TRBV19 to TRBJ2-1; 9 bases align to TRBD2. The starting material was peripheral blood, obtained at surgery. This clonotype was obtained from a boy under two years old with hemimegalencephaly and intractable seizures. The DNA for the CDR3 is TGTGCCAGTAGTCCACTTAGCGGGAGTGAGCAGTTCTTC. Translation gives CASSPLSGSEQFF.